These 25 T cell receptor beta chains originate from one sample sequenced in a study of T-cell reconstitution after alpha-beta-depleted transplantation in children. Unique molecular identifiers were incorporated into the prepared TCRbeta library. TCRdb itself ran the PCR reads through MiXCR, one entry per CDR3 protein. Among roughly 200,000 distinct CDR3 sequences listed, about 6.3% were seen once. This sample comprised PBMCs from the stem cell graft donor, obtained from the stem cell graft. The receptor set was obtained from a human donor who donated a stem cell graft to a child with Wiskott-Aldrich syndrome.

The table lists this clonotype with a few counts. The chain carries TRBV20-1 and TRBJ2-6; D is unclear. V was pared by 5 bases and J by 4 bases, with 15 bases between. The CDR3 runs to 15 residues. Germline values: CDR1 DFQATT, CDR2 SNEGSKA (reference sequence). The CDR3 DNA reads as TGCAGTGCTTCCAGCGACGGCGCGGGGGCCAACGTCCTGACTTTC. It is translated as CSASSDGAGANVLTF.

This clonotype came up many times. V is TRBV29-1 and J is TRBJ1-3; weak D call: TRBD1 (6 bases). From germline, CDR1 is SQVTM and CDR2 ANQGSEA. Trimming removed 7 bases from V and 0 bases from J, with 19 bases in between. This CDR3 region has 16 residues. CDR3 in DNA: TGCAGCGGGATCCGGACAGAGCCCTACTCTGGAAACACCATATATTTT. Translating it yields CSGIRTEPYSGNTIYF.

This clonotype was detected ten times or more. The V call is TRBV20-1, the J call TRBJ2-7; D not certain. V gave up 1 base and J gave up 0 bases, with 13 bases separating them. Germline V gene lookup returns CDR1 DFQATT and CDR2 SNEGSKA (reference sequence). The CDR3 covers 15 residues. DNA of the CDR3: TGCAGTGCTAGAGTACCCCTTTTGAGCTCCTACGAGCAGTACTTC. Protein sequence: CSARVPLLSSYEQYF.

V is TRBV10-2 and J is TRBJ2-2; TRBD2 matches 8 bases. The CDR3 is made up of 15 amino acids. CDR1 and CDR2 from the germline V gene are WSHSY and SAAADI. V was pared by 5 bases and J by 1 base, with 3 bases of the junction left unmatched. CDR3 protein: CASSSGRVNTGELFF. CDR3 nucleotides: TGCGCCAGCAGTTCCGGGAGGGTGAACACCGGGGAGCTGTTTTTT.

This clonotype has a count of ten or more. This chain links TRBV18 with TRBJ2-1; D unclear. V lost 1 base and J lost 9, with 7 bases in between. Germline assignment: CDR1 KGHSH and CDR2 LQKENI. This CDR3 comprises 12 residues. In nucleotides, the CDR3 is TGTGCCAGCTCACCACAGACGCTTGAGCAGTTCTTC. This sequence encodes CASSPQTLEQFF.

At least ten counts were recorded for this clonotype. The rearrangement joins TRBV12-3 or TRBV12-4 to TRBJ1-6; D might be TRBD1 (6 bases). V dropped 5 bases and J dropped 8 bases, with 13 bases sitting between them. The CDR3 is 14 amino acids. The CDR3 region is CASSRAGTYSPLHF. The CDR3 nucleotides read TGTGCCAGCAGTAGGGCGGGGACATATTCACCCCTCCACTTT.

Many counts were recorded for this clonotype. The rearrangement joins TRBV20-1 to TRBJ1-1; D is ambiguous. The V gene's germline CDR1 is DFQATT and CDR2 SNEGSKA (reference sequence). This CDR3 contains 15 residues. Deletions cut 0 bases from V and 1 base from J, with 12 bases between. In nucleotides, the CDR3 is TGCAGTGCTAGAGATGTGCGGCGGAAGAACACTGAAGCTTTCTTT. Its protein product is CSARDVRRKNTEAFF.

This clonotype showed up many times. This CDR3 is CASSLGTSGGTEQFF. In DNA, the CDR3 is TGTGCCAGCAGCCTCGGGACTAGCGGGGGAACCGAGCAGTTCTTC. The chain uses TRBV3-1 and TRBJ2-1; 14 positions agree with TRBD2. There are 15 residues in the CDR3. With 4 bases clipped from V and 10 bases from J, the junction kept 6 bases outside the gene matches. Germline loops: CDR1 LGHDT, CDR2 YNNKEL (reference sequence).

This clonotype was counted ten times or more. The rearrangement joins TRBV7-7 to TRBJ2-2; D is uncertain. V lost 5 bases and J lost 5, with 9 bases in between. From germline, CDR1 is SSHAT and CDR2 FNYEAQ (reference sequence). The CDR3 sequence is 13 residues long. The CDR3 DNA reads TGTGCCAGCAGCACTGGGCCTACCGGGGAGCTGTTTTTT. It is translated as CASSTGPTGELFF.

This sequence joins TRBV24-1 and TRBJ2-1; 7 bases fit TRBD2. V lost 3 bases, J lost 4 bases, and 17 bases stayed unmatched. CDR3 size: 19 residues. The V gene's germline CDR1 is KGHDR and CDR2 SFDVKD. The CDR3 reads CATSDMETSWLSEYNEQFF. As DNA, the CDR3 is TGTGCCACCAGTGATATGGAGACTAGCTGGCTCTCAGAATACAATGAGCAGTTCTTC.

The chain links TRBV7-9 to TRBJ2-6; the D is unclear. The CDR3 has 15 amino acids. The V gene lost 1 base and the J gene lost 2 bases, with 6 bases spanning the gap. The V gene's germline CDR1 is SEHNR and CDR2 FQNEAQ (reference sequence). Written as DNA, the CDR3 is TGTGCCAGCAGCTTAGACGTCGCTGGGGCCAACGTCCTGACTTTC. This translates into CASSLDVAGANVLTF.

As for this clonotype: A much bigger clone sits one base away, suggesting this may be a read error. The rearrangement uses TRBV20-1 and TRBJ2-5; D may match TRBD1 or TRBD2 (6 bases each). The CDR3 length is 14 residues. Germline V gives CDR1 DFQATT, CDR2 SNEGSKA (reference sequence). The CDR3 DNA sequence: TGCATTGCTAGAGATGAGGGGGGCCCAGAGACCCAGTACTTC. It codes for CIARDEGGPETQYF.

This clonotype was recorded many times. The chain has TRBV6-5 and TRBJ2-3; D call uncertain. This CDR3 has 14 amino acids. CDR1 MNHEY and CDR2 SVGAGI come from the germline V gene. The V gene lost 5 bases and the J gene lost 2 bases, with 11 bases spanning the gap. CDR3 bases: TGTGCCAGCAGTCCATCTATTAACACAGATACGCAGTATTTT. Translating it yields CASSPSINTDTQYF.

The chain uses TRBV4-3 and TRBJ1-4; D not certain. The CDR3 is made up of 15 amino acids. The germline gives CDR1 LGHNA, CDR2 YSLEER. V was clipped by 1 base and J by 0 bases, with 6 bases between them. CDR3 residues: CASSQGVATNEKLFF. CDR3 coding DNA: TGCGCCAGCAGCCAAGGCGTAGCAACTAATGAAAAACTGTTTTTT.

This clonotype was seen at least ten times. This chain connects TRBV20-1 to TRBJ2-3, with a tentative D call TRBD2 (6 bases). The V gene's germline CDR1 is DFQATT and CDR2 SNEGSKA (reference sequence). This CDR3 spans 13 amino acids. Trimming removed 6 bases at V and 4 bases at J, with 14 bases between. This chain's CDR3 is CSATGTSSDTQYF. The CDR3 DNA is TGCAGTGCCACGGGGACTTCCTCAGATACGCAGTATTTT.

This clonotype showed up many times. This sequence joins TRBV12-3 or TRBV12-4 and TRBJ2-1; no clear D gene. The CDR3 extends over 15 amino acids. V dropped 7 bases and J dropped 5 bases, with 18 bases sitting between them. The DNA for the CDR3 is TGTGCCAGCATCTCAGCCGGAGAGGCCGACAATGAGCAGTTCTTC. Protein product: CASISAGEADNEQFF.

The chain combines TRBV11-2 with TRBJ2-3, with 10 bases identical to TRBD2. The V segment lost 2 bases and the J segment 8 bases; nucleotides outside the gene matches: 16. Per the germline V gene, CDR1 is SGHAT and CDR2 is FQNNGV. This CDR3 has 18 residues. In nucleotides, the CDR3 is TGTGCCAGCAGCTTATTCGTCGGAGGGACTAGCGACACCACTACGCAGTATTTT. It encodes CASSLFVGGTSDTTTQYF.

This clonotype has at least ten counts. This chain uses TRBV3-1 with TRBJ1-1; D not resolved. Germline loops: CDR1 LGHDT, CDR2 YNNKEL (reference sequence). V lost 4 bases and J lost 6, with 15 bases in between. There are 14 residues in the CDR3. CDR3 bases: TGTGCCAGCAGCCGCCTGGCAGAGGCGGCTGAAGCTTTCTTT. It translates to CASSRLAEAAEAFF.

This clonotype turned up a few times. This sequence joins TRBV7-8 and TRBJ2-5, with 7 nucleotides matching TRBD1. This CDR3 spans 18 amino acids. Germline values: CDR1 SGHVS, CDR2 FQNEAQ. After removal of 0 bases from V and 6 bases from J, the junction contained 16 bases not matched to a gene. CDR3 sequence (DNA): TGTGCCAGCAGCTTAGCTGTTTTTCTGCGGCAGGGGGTTCAGACCCAGTACTTC. Its protein is CASSLAVFLRQGVQTQYF.

V and J are TRBV3-1 and TRBJ1-4; D is unresolved. Germline assignment: CDR1 LGHDT and CDR2 YNNKEL (reference sequence). V shed 3 bases and J shed 0 bases, with 8 bases lying between them. The CDR3 sequence is 15 residues long. CDR3 DNA sequence: TGTGCCAGCAGCCAGCTGAGAGCAACTAATGAAAAACTGTTTTTT. Its protein product is CASSQLRATNEKLFF.

This clonotype has at least ten counts. The chain recombines TRBV20-1 with TRBJ2-1; 10 nucleotides align to TRBD2. Germline-derived CDR1 and CDR2 are DFQATT and SNEGSKA (reference sequence). CDR3 length equals 15 residues. With 4 bases clipped from V and 1 base from J, the junction kept 4 bases outside the gene matches. The CDR3 DNA reads as TGCAGTGCTAAGCGGGGGGGCGGTTCCTACAATGAGCAGTTCTTC. Translating it yields CSAKRGGGSYNEQFF.

This clonotype showed up many times. The chain couples TRBV24-1 to TRBJ2-1; TRBD1 is a possible D gene (6 bases). The germline gives CDR1 KGHDR, CDR2 SFDVKD. V was clipped by 0 bases and J by 8 bases, with 13 bases between them. The CDR3 extends over 15 amino acids. The CDR3 DNA reads as TGTGCCACCAGTGATTTGCGACAGGCCCCCGATGAGCAGTTCTTC. Amino acid sequence: CATSDLRQAPDEQFF.

This clonotype has ten or more counts. This chain connects TRBV24-1 to TRBJ2-1, with 12 bases matching TRBD2. The CDR3 covers 15 residues. The germline gives CDR1 KGHDR, CDR2 SFDVKD. V lost 9 bases, J lost 2 bases, and 4 bases stayed unmatched. This chain's CDR3 is CATGRTSGAYNEQFF. In DNA, the CDR3 is TGTGCCACCGGACGGACTAGCGGGGCCTACAATGAGCAGTTCTTC.

There are many counts of this clonotype. The chain joins TRBV25-1 to TRBJ1-4, with D perhaps matching TRBD1 (5 bases). Trimming took 2 bases from V and 5 from J, leaving 12 bases between them. The germline V gene has CDR1 MGHDK and CDR2 SYGVNS. This CDR3 contains 15 residues. The CDR3 bases are TGTGCCAGCAGTGAAGGGGACCTTCGGAATGAAAAACTGTTTTTT. As protein: CASSEGDLRNEKLFF.

This clonotype occurred many times. The rearrangement uses TRBV5-1 and TRBJ2-3; 13 nucleotides align to TRBD2. Germline-derived CDR1 and CDR2 are SGHRS and YFSETQ. Trimming cost V 4 bases and J 1 base; bases outside gene matches: 12. The CDR3 length is 19 residues. Here the CDR3 DNA reads TGCGCCAGCAGCCACCTCACTAGCGGGAGGGCCGACGGCACAGATACGCAGTATTTT. Amino acid sequence: CASSHLTSGRADGTDTQYF. The full variable domain, in which reference TRBV5-1 and TRBJ2-3 provide the parts outside the CDR3, is KAGVTQTPRYLIKTRGQQVTLSCSPISGHRSVSWYQQTPGQGLQFLFEYFSETQRNKGNFPGRFSGRQFSNSRSEMNVSTLELGDSALYLCASSHLTSGRADGTDTQYFGPGTRLTVL.